Listed here are 5 T cell receptor beta chains from one sample, sequenced in a study of T cells in Graves' hyperthyroidism and ophthalmopathy. It was RNA transcripts that yielded the amplified TCR beta CDR3 regions. HTBI primers were used for first-round RT-PCR of the TCR CDR3. TCRdb re-called the multiplex PCR reads through MiXCR, storing one row per CDR3 protein. The sample consists of nearly 600,000 distinct CDR3 sequences, approximately 15% of them appearing once. Material for sequencing was blood. These TCRs come from a woman aged 25-40 years with Graves' hyperthyroidism that later progressed to Graves' ophthalmopathy.

This clonotype occurred many times. V usage is TRBV29-1 and J usage is TRBJ1-6, with 11 nucleotides matching TRBD1. From germline, CDR1 is SQVTM and CDR2 ANQGSEA. The length of the CDR3 is 14 residues. Germline trimming cut 6 bases from V and 9 bases from J; bases unmatched to any gene: 7. The CDR3 DNA reads as TGCAGCGTCGCTGGGACAGGGGGAAGTTCACCCCTCCACTTT. The encoded protein is CSVAGTGGSSPLHF.

In this sample, this clonotype turned up many times. This chain joins TRBV6-1 and TRBJ2-1; D is possibly TRBD2 (5 bases). Germline V gene data show CDR1 as MNHNS and CDR2 as SASEGT. CDR3 length: 14 amino acids. V lost 7 bases and J lost 0, with 10 bases in between. Written as DNA, the CDR3 is TGTGCCAGCATCGGGGTTCTCTCCTACAATGAGCAGTTCTTC. The encoded protein is CASIGVLSYNEQFF.

The V call is TRBV13, the J call TRBJ2-7, with 12 bases matching TRBD2. This CDR3 comprises 15 residues. Trimming removed 6 bases from V and 6 bases from J; junction bases left unmatched: 9. Germline V CDR1 and CDR2: PRHDT, FYEKMQ (reference sequence). CDR3 loop: CASRDRGTSGLEQYF. The CDR3 nucleotides read TGTGCCAGCAGAGACAGGGGGACTAGCGGGCTCGAGCAGTACTTC.

Details on this clonotype: One base away lies a much larger clone, so this may be a sequencing read error. V and J are TRBV3-1 and TRBJ2-4, with 10 bases that match TRBD2. CDR3 length: 17 residues. CDR1 and CDR2 from the germline V gene are LGHDT and YNNKEL (reference sequence). In nucleotides, the CDR3 is TGTGCCGGCAGCCAATCGGGACTAGCGTTAGCCAAAAACATTCAGTACTTC. Its translation is CAGSQSGLALAKNIQYF.

The rearrangement joins TRBV20-1 to TRBJ2-1, with 8 bases fitting TRBD2. From germline, CDR1 is DFQATT and CDR2 SNEGSKA (reference sequence). There are 16 residues in the CDR3. The ends lost 6 bases at V and 4 bases at J; junction bases unmatched: 14. The CDR3 spells CSAPVSSGGLYNEQFF. Written as DNA, the CDR3 is TGCAGTGCGCCGGTTTCGAGCGGGGGTCTGTACAATGAGCAGTTCTTC.